The source of this T cell receptor (beta chain) is a study of human T cells and chemical hapten exposure. Study as a whole: Sensitization was performed using 2% DPC on an approximately 2 cm by approximately 2 cm upper inner arm skin site. Patch tests delivered 0.01% DPC to the upper back and were evaluated at 6 days.

TCRdb independently ran MiXCR on the RACE reads; one entry per CDR3 protein. Of just under 65,000 distinct CDR3 sequences in the sample, approximately 9.9% were seen once. Points on this clonotype: Antigen unknown.

Notes on the study in general: PT1 expanded TCR counts correlated positively with patch test score. Counts of TCRs above 1 in 1000 frequency stayed unchanged with DPC sensitization.

Specified time point: patch test 3, about 24 weeks after DPC sensitization. Indicated treatment: therapeutic diphenylcyclopropenone sensitization with weekly scalp DPC. The CDR3 length is 14 residues. Germline V CDR1 and CDR2: SNHLY, FYNNEI. V was clipped by 2 bases and J by 10 bases, with 14 bases between them. The sample here was whole blood, taken in connection with sensitization to the hapten diphenylcyclopropenone (DPC). The rearrangement links TRBV2 to TRBJ1-4, with D unresolved. This sequence was found in a woman aged 30 to 39 with alopecia areata. Some clones in this sample may be carry-over from other donors' samples. The CDR3 nucleotides are TGTGCCAGCAGTGAACTCGATTTGGAGGGAAAACTGTTTTTT. It specifies CASSELDLEGKLFF.